The following is a TCR beta chain sequence with its context. Its antigen is still unknown. CDR3 size: 15 residues. V was pared by 0 bases and J by 0 bases, with 6 bases between. The germline V gene has CDR1 SGHDN and CDR2 FVKESK. Clones were read by immunoSEQ multiplex PCR, and TCRdb kept only the in-frame ones, dropping some. The profile shows roughly 28,000 clones, 75% to 85% of them singletons. The data belong to a study of OX40 agonist ivuxolimab in advanced cancers. About the study: Patients treated during dose escalation were battling hepatocellular carcinoma, melanoma, renal cell or head and neck cancer. Overall study results and limits: Among T cells, CD8+ cells averaged more expanded clones than CD4+ cells. Those patients achieving a partial response at 0.1-3.0 mg/kg showed among the lowest clonal expansion. CD4+ and CD8+ T cells in blood underwent clonal expansion by week 6 at 0.1 to 3.0 mg/kg.

The specimen was CD4+ or CD8+ T cells sorted from blood, collected in a trial of the OX40 agonist ivuxolimab. The J gene is TRBJ2-1, the V gene TRBV14, with no clear D. The clonotype was recovered from an adult with an advanced solid tumor such as melanoma, head and neck, liver or kidney cancer. DNA for the CDR3: TGTGCCAGCAGCCAAGAATACGGCTCCTACAATGAGCAGTTCTTC. Its protein product is CASSQEYGSYNEQFF.